Given below is one T cell receptor beta chain in context. The antigen is undetermined. What was sequenced were expressed TCRB transcripts, since all of the isolated RNA had been reverse transcribed. The assay was immunoSEQ multiplex PCR, and TCRdb's table has in-frame clones only and misses some. The sample consists of 120,000 or so clones, 17% of them appearing once. These data are taken from a study of beta chain features in type 1 diabetes. The V gene lost 7 bases and the J gene lost 3 bases, with 17 bases spanning the gap. Germline CDR1 is MNHEY and CDR2 is SMNVEV (reference sequence). The CDR3 is made up of 15 amino acids. Study-wide results and limits: Among patients with Type 1 diabetes, TCRB CDR3s were moderately but significantly shorter in every one of the four CD4+ subsets.

The chain couples TRBV27 to TRBJ2-3; a weak D match, TRBD1 (6 bases). The source material was central memory CD4+ T cells from blood. The sequence derives from a young man with type 1 diabetes. CDR3 sequence: CASTPVQGKTDTQYF. The CDR3, as DNA: TGTGCCAGCACCCCCGTTCAGGGGAAGACAGATACGCAGTATTTT.